Listed here are 26 T cell receptor beta chains from one sample, sequenced in a study of cytomegalovirus exposure and HLA in healthy donors. PCR involved 60 Vbeta and 13 Jbeta primers. Libraries were prepared by immunoSEQ multiplex PCR; TCRdb keeps only in-frame clonotypes and omits some of them. The sample holds 50,000 or so clones, around three fifths seen once. The specimen sequenced was PBMCs. Source of these receptors: a human donor in good health.

The V and J genes are TRBV6-1 and TRBJ2-7; perhaps TRBD2 as D (5 bases). The germline V and J ends were trimmed by 4 bases and 4 bases, with 11 bases remaining between them. The CDR3 runs to 13 residues. CDR1 and CDR2 from the germline V gene are MNHNS and SASEGT. CDR3 loop: CASSGEGRYEQYF. CDR3 coding DNA: TGTGCCAGCAGTGGGGAAGGGAGATACGAGCAGTACTTC.

This chain uses TRBV7-9 with TRBJ2-1, with a weak D call TRBD1 (6 bases). Germline V gene data show CDR1 as SEHNR and CDR2 as FQNEAQ (reference sequence). The CDR3 consists of 13 residues. The ends were cut back, 11 bases at V and 0 bases at J, with 11 bases in the middle. The CDR3, as DNA: TGTGCCGGGTACAGGGCCTCCTACAATGAGCAGTTCTTC. The encoded protein is CAGYRASYNEQFF.

The chain employs TRBV11-1 and TRBJ1-2; TRBD1 matches 9 bases. The J segment lost 4 bases and the V segment lost 4 bases, leaving 7 bases of the junction unmatched. CDR3 length: 15 amino acids. Germline lookup yields CDR1 SGHAT and CDR2 FQDESV (reference sequence). CDR3 bases: TGTGCCAGCAGCTCTCGGACAGGGGTCATCTATGGCTACACCTTC. Translation: CASSSRTGVIYGYTF.

The chain links TRBV23-1 to TRBJ2-6, with D maybe TRBD1 (6 bases). TRBV23-1 is labeled an ORF, and its function is uncertain. The CDR3 runs to 17 residues. V lost 5 bases and J lost 5, with 19 bases in between. CDR3 protein: CASSGLGRGVRANVLTF. The CDR3 DNA sequence: TGCGCCAGCAGTGGATTAGGCAGGGGCGTCAGGGCCAACGTCCTGACTTTC.

This clone has more than one count but fewer than ten. This chain joins TRBV21-1 and TRBJ2-7; no check of the table's D call, TRBD1, against the DNA was made. TRBV21-1 is a listed pseudogene. This CDR3 is 16 amino acids long. The CDR3 DNA sequence: TGTGCCAGCAGCGACCCAGACAGGGATGACTTCTACGAGCAGTACTTC. It yields the protein CASSDPDRDDFYEQYF.

The chain is built from TRBV2 and TRBJ1-1; D is perhaps TRBD1 (5 bases). The CDR3 is 13 amino acids. Per the germline V gene, CDR1 is SNHLY and CDR2 is FYNNEI. Trimming removed 3 bases at V and 5 bases at J, with 10 bases between. This CDR3 reads CASSDDSVTEAFF. CDR3 DNA: TGTGCCAGCAGTGATGACAGCGTTACTGAAGCTTTCTTT.

The rearrangement uses TRBV5-1 and TRBJ1-2; 8 positions match TRBD1. V shed 2 bases, J shed 5 bases, and the junction held 11 bases outside the gene matches. The CDR3 runs to 16 residues. Germline CDR1 is SGHRS and CDR2 is YFSETQ. The CDR3 reads CASSFRSGGQPYGYTF. In DNA, the CDR3 is TGCGCCAGCAGCTTCCGTTCAGGGGGCCAACCTTATGGCTACACCTTC.

The rearrangement joins TRBV15 to TRBJ1-2; weak D call: TRBD1 (6 bases). CDR1 and CDR2 from the germline V gene are LNHNV and YYDKDF (reference sequence). This CDR3 comprises 16 residues. Trimming pared 0 bases from V and 3 bases from J, leaving 14 bases between. In DNA, the CDR3 is TGTGCCACCAGCAGAGATGGGGGCGACCCGTACTATGGCTACACCTTC. Translation gives CATSRDGGDPYYGYTF.

V and J are TRBV10-1 and TRBJ2-5; TRBD2 agrees at 12 bases. The V and J ends lost 5 bases and 4 bases, in that order; junction bases with no gene match: 2. CDR3 length equals 14 residues. Germline V gives CDR1 WNHNN, CDR2 SYGVQD (reference sequence). The chain's CDR3 is CASSLAGGPETQYF. CDR3 DNA: TGCGCCAGCAGTCTAGCGGGGGGGCCAGAGACCCAGTACTTC.

The chain recombines TRBV19 with TRBJ1-6; TRBD1 matches at 10 bases. The CDR3 length is 16 residues. Trimming removed 1 base from V and 8 bases from J; junction bases left unmatched: 5. Germline CDR1 LNHDA, CDR2 SQIVND (reference sequence). CDR3: CASSIGQGQGHSPLHF. For the CDR3, the DNA is TGTGCCAGTAGTATAGGCCAGGGACAGGGGCATTCACCCCTCCACTTT.

The chain has TRBV12-5 and TRBJ2-1; 9 bases fit TRBD2. Germline-derived CDR1 and CDR2 are LGHNT and FRNRAP. The CDR3 is made up of 18 amino acids. V shed 2 bases and J 0 bases; nucleotides not matched to a gene: 8. The DNA of the CDR3 is TGTGCTAGTGGTTTGCGGGGCGGGGGGGGCAGCTCCTACAATGAGCAGTTCTTC. The encoded protein is CASGLRGGGGSSYNEQFF. Drawing the rest from reference TRBV12-5 and TRBJ2-1, the complete variable domain is DARVTQTPRHKVTEMGQEVTMRCQPILGHNTVFWYRQTMMQGLELLAYFRNRAPLDDSGMPKDRFSAEMPDATLATLKIQPSEPRDSAVYFCASGLRGGGGSSYNEQFFGPGTRLTVL.

This chain links TRBV19 with TRBJ1-3, with no clear D. The germline gives CDR1 LNHDA, CDR2 SQIVND (reference sequence). V dropped 5 bases and J dropped 11 bases, with 13 bases sitting between them. This CDR3 comprises 12 residues. This CDR3 is CASSLPGAAIYF. The CDR3 region has the DNA TGTGCCAGTAGTCTCCCCGGTGCCGCCATATATTTT.

The chain carries TRBV2 and TRBJ1-6, with D unresolved. CDR3 length: 14 amino acids. CDR1 is SNHLY, CDR2 FYNNEI, per germline. The V end lost 5 bases, the J end lost 7 bases, and 12 bases lay between the germline ends. CDR3 in amino acids: CASSLEGGNSPLHF. The CDR3 DNA follows: TGTGCCAGCAGTTTGGAGGGAGGGAATTCACCCCTCCACTTT.

This clone was seen a handful of times. The gene calls are TRBV5-6 and TRBJ2-7, with 10 bases that match TRBD2. Germline trimming cut 0 bases from V and 7 bases from J; bases unmatched to any gene: 10. CDR1 and CDR2 (germline): SGHDT, YYEEEE. The CDR3 covers 16 residues. The CDR3 bases are TGTGCCAGCAGCTTGGACCCAGCGGGGGGGCTGGGTGAGCAGTACTTC. It specifies CASSLDPAGGLGEQYF.

This clone was observed a few times. The chain links TRBV5-5 to TRBJ1-2, with D possibly being TRBD1 (6 bases). Germline assignment: CDR1 SGHKS and CDR2 YYEKEE (reference sequence). This CDR3 has 15 amino acids. V was clipped by 0 bases and J by 6 bases, with 15 bases between them. In nucleotides, the CDR3 is TGTGCCAGCAGCTTGGGTCCCCAGGGGTTAGATGGCTACACCTTC. Residues: CASSLGPQGLDGYTF.

J is TRBJ1-1 and V is TRBV6-5; D ambiguous. The ends were cut back, 7 bases at V and 0 bases at J, with 12 bases in the middle. The V gene's germline CDR1 is MNHEY and CDR2 SVGAGI. The CDR3 spans 14 residues. Written as DNA, the CDR3 is TGTGCCAGCAACAGACAACGATTGAACACTGAAGCTTTCTTT. Its translation is CASNRQRLNTEAFF.

This clone was seen only once. The genes are TRBV30 and TRBJ2-1; TRBD1 is a possible D gene (6 bases). The CDR3 sequence is 14 residues long. Trimming pared 5 bases from V and 1 base from J, leaving 12 bases between. Germline CDR1 and CDR2: GTSNPN and SVGIG (reference sequence). The CDR3, as DNA: TGTGCCTGGGCCCGACAGGTATCCTACAATGAGCAGTTCTTC. It specifies CAWARQVSYNEQFF.

V is TRBV30 and J is TRBJ2-3, with TRBD1 identical over 8 bases. The CDR3 totals 14 residues. J lost 2 bases, V lost 4 bases, and 5 bases had no gene match. Germline V gene data show CDR1 as GTSNPN and CDR2 as SVGIG (reference sequence). CDR3 bases: TGTGCCTGGACACAGGGGGTGTACACAGATACGCAGTATTTT. Its translation: CAWTQGVYTDTQYF.

V and J are TRBV7-9 and TRBJ2-2, with D possibly being TRBD1 (6 bases). The germline V and J ends were trimmed by 5 bases and 6 bases, with 19 bases remaining between them. This CDR3 has 16 amino acids. Germline CDR1 reads SEHNR; CDR2 reads FQNEAQ (reference sequence). The CDR3 DNA reads TGTGCCAGCAGCCCCCCCACCCTACAGGGCGCCGGGGAGCTGTTTTTT. Translated, it gives CASSPPTLQGAGELFF.

The V and J genes are TRBV30 and TRBJ1-5; D is perhaps TRBD1 (5 bases). In germline, CDR1 is GTSNPN, CDR2 SVGIG (reference sequence). This CDR3 spans 18 amino acids. V lost 0 bases and J 4 bases, leaving 22 bases between the germline ends. DNA of the CDR3: TGTGCCTGGAGTGTACCTAAGGGGATCTTGGCCATTAATCAGCCCCAGCATTTT. Amino acids: CAWSVPKGILAINQPQHF.

The V and J genes are TRBV30 and TRBJ2-7; TRBD1 is a possible D gene (8 bases). The germline V gene has CDR1 GTSNPN and CDR2 SVGIG (reference sequence). CDR3 size: 15 residues. V shed 7 bases and J shed 4 bases, with 23 bases lying between them. The CDR3 DNA reads TGTGCCTCCGACGGGAGGTCGGACAGGGTTTACGAGCAGTACTTC. Amino acid sequence: CASDGRSDRVYEQYF.

The genes are TRBV7-8 and TRBJ2-7; 8 bases agree with TRBD1. The J segment lost 4 bases and the V segment lost 5 bases, leaving 7 bases of the junction unmatched. This CDR3 contains 14 residues. The germline gives CDR1 SGHVS, CDR2 FQNEAQ. The chain's CDR3 is CASSRDRGSYEQYF. CDR3 nucleotides: TGTGCCAGCAGCAGAGACAGGGGTTCTTACGAGCAGTACTTC.

CDR3 sequence: CASSQDSGTGDWNQPQHF. The CDR3 nucleotides are TGCGCCAGCAGCCAAGATTCAGGGACAGGGGATTGGAATCAGCCCCAGCATTTT. This chain joins TRBV4-1 and TRBJ1-5, with 10 bases identical to TRBD1. The ends lost 0 bases at V and 4 bases at J; junction bases unmatched: 9. The CDR3 consists of 18 residues. The V gene's germline CDR1 is MGHRA and CDR2 YSYEKL.

The chain combines TRBV11-2 with TRBJ2-7; D is perhaps TRBD1 (5 bases). With 5 bases removed from V and 2 bases from J, the gap between germline ends came to 16 bases. The CDR3 loop spans 15 amino acids. Germline CDR1 reads SGHAT; CDR2 reads FQNNGV. CDR3 sequence (DNA): TGTGCCAGCAGCCTATATACAGGTGATGCCTACGAGCAGTACTTC. Its translation is CASSLYTGDAYEQYF.

The chain's CDR3 is CASSFGQGLTGELFF. The CDR3 DNA reads as TGCGCCAGCAGCTTTGGACAGGGTCTCACCGGGGAGCTGTTTTTT. V usage is TRBV5-1 and J usage is TRBJ2-2; TRBD1 agrees at 8 bases. Germline V gene sequence: CDR1 SGHRS, CDR2 YFSETQ. The V segment lost 2 bases and the J segment 4 bases; nucleotides outside the gene matches: 4. The CDR3 covers 15 residues.

The V and J genes are TRBV5-4 and TRBJ2-1, with D possibly matching TRBD1 (6 bases). V lost 7 bases to trimming and J lost 4 bases, with 15 bases between them. This CDR3 spans 14 amino acids. Germline V CDR1 and CDR2: SGHNT, YYREEE (reference sequence). CDR3 amino acids: CASAHRGTYNEQFF. The CDR3 DNA is TGTGCCAGCGCCCATCGAGGGACATACAATGAGCAGTTCTTC.